This entry is about one T cell receptor beta chain. These data belong to a study of control samples from healthy donors and cancer patients. After removal of 4 bases from V and 8 bases from J, the junction contained 3 bases not matched to a gene. CDR3 length equals 12 residues. The germline V gene encodes CDR1 KGHDR and CDR2 SFDVKD. Assay: immunoSEQ multiplex PCR; the TCRdb copy retains only in-frame clones and omits some. The sample shows roughly 200,000 clones, roughly nine tenths of them seen only once. The genes are TRBV24-1 and TRBJ1-2; 7 nucleotides agree with TRBD1. Sequences were obtained from blood. The clonotype originates from a man aged 30 to 39 in good health. The DNA of the CDR3 is TGTGCCACCAGTGAAGGGACAGCCGGCTACACCTTC. It translates to CATSEGTAGYTF.